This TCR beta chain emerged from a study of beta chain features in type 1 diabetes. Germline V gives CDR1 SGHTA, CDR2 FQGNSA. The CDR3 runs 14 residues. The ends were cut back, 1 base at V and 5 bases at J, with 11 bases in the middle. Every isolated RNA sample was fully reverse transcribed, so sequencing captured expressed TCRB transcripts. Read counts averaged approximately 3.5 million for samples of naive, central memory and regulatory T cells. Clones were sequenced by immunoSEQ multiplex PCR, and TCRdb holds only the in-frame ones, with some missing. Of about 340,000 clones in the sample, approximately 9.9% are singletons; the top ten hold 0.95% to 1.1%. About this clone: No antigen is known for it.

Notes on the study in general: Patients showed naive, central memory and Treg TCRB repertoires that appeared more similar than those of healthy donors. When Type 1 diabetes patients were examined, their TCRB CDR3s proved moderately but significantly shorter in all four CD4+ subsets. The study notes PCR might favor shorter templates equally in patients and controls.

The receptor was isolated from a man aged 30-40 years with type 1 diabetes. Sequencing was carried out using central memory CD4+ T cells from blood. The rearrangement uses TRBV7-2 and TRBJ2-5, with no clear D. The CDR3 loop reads CASSLEWGTETQYF. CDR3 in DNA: TGTGCCAGCAGCTTAGAGTGGGGTACTGAGACCCAGTACTTC.